This T cell receptor (beta chain) was captured by sequencing in a study of Graves' ophthalmopathy and Graves' hyperthyroidism. Findings and limits, study-wide: Most expanded clonotypes in thyroid above 0.001 frequency also showed up in blood.

This clonotype has just a few counts. Its target is not known. Germline assignment: CDR1 SGHDT and CDR2 YYEEEE. V lost 0 bases and J 8 bases, leaving 21 bases between the germline ends. This CDR3 contains 16 residues. The diagnosis was founded upon clinical symptoms, serum thyroxine, TRAb, thyroid ultrasound and orbital computed tomography. RNA transcripts served as template for amplifying TCR beta CDR3 sequences. An opening RT-PCR round employed HTBI primers and preceded a second-round multiplex PCR. TCRdb recomputed calls from the multiplex PCR reads with MiXCR, one row per CDR3 protein. The repertoire consists of 660,000 or so distinct CDR3 sequences, with approximately 39% occurring once and the leading ten covering over 2.5%.

Specimen: peripheral blood. This TCR was sampled from an adult man with Graves' ophthalmopathy. The chain is built from TRBV5-6 and TRBJ2-7; D not certain. CDR3: CASSLAGRAAANKQYF. In DNA, the CDR3 is TGTGCCAGCAGCTTGGCCGGTAGAGCAGCAGCCAATAAGCAGTACTTC.